Below are 30 T cell receptor beta chains sequenced from a single sample in a study of blood T cell repertoires in COVID-19. Assay: immunoSEQ multiplex PCR; the TCRdb copy retains only in-frame clones and omits some. Of about 200,000 clones listed, around nine tenths are singletons. Sequencing used peripheral blood. The receptors originated from a man in his sixties with acute or convalescent COVID-19.

The V call is TRBV5-8, the J call TRBJ1-2, with D maybe TRBD1 (6 bases). Germline CDR1 is SGHTS and CDR2 is YDEGEE. This CDR3 is built from 14 residues. The V and J ends lost 4 bases and 4 bases respectively, with 14 bases between them. The CDR3 here is CASSPGTLAYGYTF. CDR3 nucleotide sequence: TGTGCCAGCAGCCCCGGGACACTCGCCTATGGCTACACCTTC.

The chain carries TRBV11-2 and TRBJ1-2; possibly TRBD1 for D (5 bases). Trimming removed 6 bases from V and 8 bases from J, with 22 bases in between. Per the germline V gene, CDR1 is SGHAT and CDR2 is FQNNGV. This CDR3 region has 15 residues. This CDR3 is CASRTIRGEGEGYTF. DNA of the CDR3: TGTGCCAGCAGAACCATCCGGGGGGAGGGAGAAGGCTACACCTTC. The entire variable domain, with the rest obtained from reference TRBV11-2 and TRBJ1-2, is as follows: EAGVAQSPRYKIIEKRQSVAFWCNPISGHATLYWYQQILGQGPKLLIQFQNNGVVDDSQLPKDRFSAERLKGVDSTLKIQPAKLEDSAVYLCASRTIRGEGEGYTFGSGTRLTVV.

This chain links TRBV9 with TRBJ2-7, with a possible D match to TRBD1 (6 bases). Germline V lookup: CDR1 SGDLS, CDR2 YYNGEE. The CDR3 contains 14 residues. Trimming removed 2 bases from V and 5 bases from J, with 14 bases in between. The CDR3 DNA reads TGTGCCAGCAGCGTTGGCAGGGACAATAACGAGCAGTACTTC. Translating gives CASSVGRDNNEQYF.

The chain employs TRBV2 and TRBJ2-1; D is perhaps TRBD1 (6 bases). The CDR3 is 15 amino acids. V was shortened by 6 bases and J by 0 bases, with 12 bases between the two germline ends. Germline loops: CDR1 SNHLY, CDR2 FYNNEI. The CDR3 spells CASSLQGSSYNEQFF. The DNA of the CDR3 is TGTGCCAGCAGCCTACAGGGTAGCTCCTACAATGAGCAGTTCTTC.

Points on this clone: Other DNA sequences of this sample code for an identical CDR3. The rearrangement joins TRBV7-3 to TRBJ2-1; tentatively, D is TRBD1 (5 bases). Trimming removed 5 bases from V and 4 bases from J, with 9 bases in between. The CDR3 sequence is 13 residues long. Per the germline V gene, CDR1 is SGHTA and CDR2 is FQGTGA. The DNA for the CDR3 is TGTGCCAGCAGCCTCGACAGTTACAATGAGCAGTTCTTC. Amino acid sequence: CASSLDSYNEQFF.

The chain employs TRBV3-1 (or the pseudogene TRBV3-2) and TRBJ1-6, with 9 positions matching TRBD1. CDR1 LGHDT and CDR2 YNNKEL come from the germline V gene (reference sequence). V shed 0 bases and J 2 bases; nucleotides not matched to a gene: 8. The length of the CDR3 is 19 residues. As DNA, the CDR3 is TGTGCCAGCAGCCAAGATTTTACCGGGACAGGGACCTATAATTCACCCCTCCACTTT. It specifies CASSQDFTGTGTYNSPLHF.

The V gene is TRBV5-8, the J gene TRBJ2-5; 11 bases are shared with TRBD2. The germline V gene encodes CDR1 SGHTS and CDR2 YDEGEE. CDR3 length: 14 amino acids. J gave up 3 bases and V 5 bases, and 3 bases lay outside the gene matches. CDR3 in DNA: TGTGCCAGCAGAAAGACTAGCGGGAAAGAGACCCAGTACTTC. Amino acid sequence: CASRKTSGKETQYF.

The chain has TRBV27 and TRBJ1-4, with D possibly TRBD1 on 6 matching bases. Trimming removed 8 bases from V and 4 bases from J, with 14 bases in between. Germline V gene data show CDR1 as MNHEY and CDR2 as SMNVEV (reference sequence). The CDR3 covers 14 residues. The CDR3 DNA follows: TGTGCCAGCGGCGGACAGCGAGATAATGAAAAACTGTTTTTT. Translating gives CASGGQRDNEKLFF.

This clone has more than one count but fewer than ten. V usage is TRBV4-2 and J usage is TRBJ2-1; 7 positions match TRBD2. V lost 1 base and J lost 3; bases outside the gene matches: 3. CDR1 LGHNA and CDR2 YNFKEQ come from the germline V gene. This CDR3 spans 15 amino acids. The CDR3 DNA reads as TGTGCCAGCAGCCAAGGACTAGCAGTCTACAATGAGCAGTTCTTC. Translated, it gives CASSQGLAVYNEQFF.

The chain has TRBV28 and TRBJ1-2, with TRBD1 matching 11 bases. Germline CDR1 reads MDHEN; CDR2 reads SYDVKM. The CDR3 extends over 15 amino acids. Trimming took 3 bases from V and 5 from J; bases not matched to a gene: 5. This CDR3 is CASSLPGTGGYGYTF. In DNA form, the CDR3 reads TGTGCCAGCAGTTTGCCCGGGACAGGGGGATATGGCTACACCTTC.

The genes are TRBV10-2 and TRBJ1-2; D possibly corresponds to TRBD1 (5 bases). The V end lost 2 bases, the J end lost 2 bases, and 12 bases lay between the germline ends. The CDR3 is 15 amino acids. Germline lookup yields CDR1 WSHSY and CDR2 SAAADI. DNA of the CDR3: TGCGCCAGCAGTGAGACGGCCCCAGGGAACTATGGCTACACCTTC. It specifies CASSETAPGNYGYTF.

This chain links TRBV6-2 or TRBV6-3 with TRBJ1-2; 9 bases line up with TRBD1. The CDR3 spans 16 residues. CDR1 and CDR2 (germline): MNHEY, SVGEGT. V gave up 2 bases and J gave up 6 bases; unmatched junction bases: 10. The CDR3 reads CASSYRGQGDENGYTF. In DNA, the CDR3 is TGTGCCAGCAGTTACCGGGGACAGGGTGATGAAAATGGCTACACCTTC.

V and J are TRBV18 and TRBJ1-6, with D maybe TRBD1 (6 bases). The length of the CDR3 is 17 residues. In germline, CDR1 is KGHSH, CDR2 LQKENI. V lost 3 bases to trimming and J lost 0 bases, with 12 bases between them. CDR3 nucleotides: TGTGCCAGCTCACCCCCCAGGGGTAGCTCCTATAATTCACCCCTCCACTTT. Its protein is CASSPPRGSSYNSPLHF.

CDR3 region: CASSLPAGETQYF. The DNA of the CDR3 is TGTGCCAGCAGCCTCCCCGCCGGAGAGACCCAGTACTTC. The V and J genes are TRBV7-2 and TRBJ2-5; D remains unclear. V lost 5 bases to trimming and J lost 4 bases, with 11 bases between them. The CDR3 consists of 13 residues. CDR1 is SGHTA and CDR2 is FQGNSA in the germline V gene.

CDR3 protein: CASSIAGPSGTYNEQFF. DNA of the CDR3: TGTGCCAGTAGTATAGCTGGGCCGAGCGGGACCTACAATGAGCAGTTCTTC. The chain combines TRBV19 with TRBJ2-1; TRBD2 matches 7 bases. The V gene end was trimmed by 1 base and the J gene end by 2 bases; junction bases not matched to a gene: 8. This CDR3 has 17 residues. Looked up from germline, CDR1 is LNHDA and CDR2 is SQIVND (reference sequence).

The chain is built from TRBV2 and TRBJ1-6; 9 bases are a match to TRBD1. The CDR3 runs 15 residues. The V and J ends lost 6 bases and 11 bases, in that order; junction bases with no gene match: 11. Per germline, CDR1 SNHLY and CDR2 FYNNEI. CDR3 protein: CASRNPTGGRAPLHF. The DNA for the CDR3 is TGTGCCAGCAGGAACCCGACAGGGGGTAGGGCACCCCTCCACTTT.

In this sample, this clone turned up a few times. The CDR3 reads CASSPNTGGAGMPQHF. As DNA, the CDR3 is TGTGCCAGCAGCCCCAATACAGGGGGCGCAGGTATGCCCCAGCATTTT. The rearrangement uses TRBV7-6 and TRBJ1-5; 9 nucleotides match TRBD1. With 5 bases clipped from V and 9 bases from J, the junction kept 14 bases outside the gene matches. This CDR3 has 16 amino acids. Germline CDR1 is SGHVS and CDR2 is FNYEAQ.

CDR3 loop: CASSEIQGGYGYTF. CDR3 bases: TGTGCCAGCAGCGAGATACAGGGCGGCTATGGCTACACCTTC. The V and J genes are TRBV9 and TRBJ1-2; D possibly corresponds to TRBD1 (6 bases). The CDR3 extends over 14 amino acids. Germline V gene data show CDR1 as SGDLS and CDR2 as YYNGEE. The V and J ends lost 3 bases and 4 bases respectively, with 13 bases between them.

This chain connects TRBV2 to TRBJ2-2; TRBD2 matches at 10 bases. This CDR3 spans 18 amino acids. The germline V gene encodes CDR1 SNHLY and CDR2 FYNNEI. Trimming removed 8 bases from V and 0 bases from J; junction bases left unmatched: 12. CDR3 coding DNA: TGTGCCAGCCGAGGGGCTAGCGGGGGACTTTCGAACACCGGGGAGCTGTTTTTT. It yields the protein CASRGASGGLSNTGELFF.

This clone occurred once. The chain uses TRBV7-9 and TRBJ1-2; maybe TRBD1 (5 bases). This CDR3 region has 12 residues. The ends were cut back, 0 bases at V and 7 bases at J, with 6 bases in the middle. Germline CDR1 and CDR2: SEHNR and FQNEAQ (reference sequence). DNA of the CDR3: TGTGCCAGCAGCTTAGCAGGGGCTGGCTACACCTTC. Translated, it gives CASSLAGAGYTF.

This clone was found many times. This chain links TRBV19 with TRBJ1-6; no definite D call. CDR1 is LNHDA, CDR2 SQIVND, per germline (reference sequence). V was clipped by 9 bases and J by 9 bases, with 15 bases between them. This CDR3 comprises 13 residues. CDR3 bases: TGTGCCAGCTCGGATGACTTGGGTTCACCCCTCCACTTT. This sequence encodes CASSDDLGSPLHF. The full variable domain, completed using reference TRBV19 and TRBJ1-6, is DGGITQSPKYLFRKEGQNVTLSCEQNLNHDAMYWYRQDPGQGLRLIYYSQIVNDFQKGDIAEGYSVSREKKESFPLTVTSAQKNPTAFYLCASSDDLGSPLHFGNGTRLTVT.

The CDR3 sequence: CASSLTSGGGEQYF. The CDR3 DNA sequence: TGCGCCAGCAGCTTGACTAGCGGGGGTGGCGAGCAGTACTTC. The J gene is TRBJ2-7, the V gene TRBV5-1, with 11 positions matching TRBD2. The CDR3 is 14 amino acids. Germline trimming cut 1 base from V and 6 bases from J; bases unmatched to any gene: 3. Germline loops: CDR1 SGHRS, CDR2 YFSETQ.

This clone occurred a few times. A junction boundary mismatches the germline segment, possibly from a read error. The V and J genes are TRBV6-2 or TRBV6-3 and TRBJ2-5; 9 bases are a match to TRBD2. Germline-derived CDR1 and CDR2 are MNHEY and SVGEGT. The CDR3 length is 16 residues. The CDR3 DNA follows: TGTGCCAGCAGGTACTCGTCGCTAGCGGGGCAAGAGACCCAGTACTTC. It translates to CASRYSSLAGQETQYF.

V gene TRBV19 combines with J gene TRBJ1-5, with 11 bases lining up with TRBD1. Germline V gene sequence: CDR1 LNHDA, CDR2 SQIVND (reference sequence). The J segment lost 7 bases and the V segment lost 6 bases, leaving 5 bases of the junction unmatched. This CDR3 comprises 14 residues. CDR3 sequence reads: CASRGTGGAQPQHF. The CDR3 DNA is TGTGCCAGTAGGGGGACAGGGGGTGCCCAGCCCCAGCATTTT.

The rearrangement joins TRBV18 to TRBJ1-2; 9 bases align to TRBD1. CDR3 length: 15 residues. Unmatched junction bases numbered 5, after V lost 1 base and J lost 5 bases. Germline V gives CDR1 KGHSH, CDR2 LQKENI. In DNA, the CDR3 is TGTGCCAGCTCACCACGGGACAGGGTCCAGTATGGCTACACCTTC. Translated: CASSPRDRVQYGYTF.

The chain links TRBV28 to TRBJ1-1, with D tentatively TRBD1 (6 bases). The V end lost 5 bases, the J end lost 2 bases, and 12 bases lay between the germline ends. CDR1 is MDHEN and CDR2 is SYDVKM in the germline V gene. This CDR3 contains 14 residues. CDR3 sequence: CASSPGTLNTEAFF. As DNA, the CDR3 is TGTGCCAGCAGTCCAGGGACATTAAACACTGAAGCTTTCTTT.

The CDR3 DNA follows: TGTGCCAGCAGCTTAGGCAGGGCCCCTAACACTGAAGCTTTCTTT. Its protein product is CASSLGRAPNTEAFF. This chain links TRBV7-8 with TRBJ1-1; D is possibly TRBD1 (5 bases). Deletions cut 1 base from V and 2 bases from J, with 11 bases between. This CDR3 has 15 amino acids. Germline-derived CDR1 and CDR2 are SGHVS and FQNEAQ. Full variable domain (remainder filled in from reference TRBV7-8 and TRBJ1-1): GAGVSQSPRYKVAKRGQDVALRCDPISGHVSLFWYQQALGQGPEFLTYFQNEAQLDKSGLPSDRFFAERPEGSVSTLKIQRTQQEDSAVYLCASSLGRAPNTEAFFGQGTRLTVV.

To note about this clone: Germline is not matched at one junction end, which may reflect a read error. The chain carries TRBV7-9 and TRBJ2-1, with 9 nucleotides matching TRBD2. This CDR3 is 15 amino acids long. Germline CDR1 is SEHNR and CDR2 is FQNEAQ (reference sequence). The CDR3 coding sequence is TGCGCCAGCAGCCGCGGCGCGGGGGGGGCGGATGAGCAGTTCTTC. It encodes CASSRGAGGADEQFF.

This chain uses TRBV5-6 with TRBJ2-5, with D possibly matching TRBD2 (7 bases). Trimming pared 0 bases from V and 1 base from J, leaving 10 bases between. This CDR3 region has 15 residues. The V gene's germline CDR1 is SGHDT and CDR2 YYEEEE. The CDR3 is CASSLVGGPQETQYF. Written as DNA, the CDR3 is TGTGCCAGCAGCTTGGTGGGGGGGCCCCAAGAGACCCAGTACTTC. Combining the CDR3 with reference TRBV5-6 and TRBJ2-5 gives the whole variable domain DAGVTQSPTHLIKTRGQQVTLRCSPKSGHDTVSWYQQALGQGPQFIFQYYEEEERQRGNFPDRFSGHQFPNYSSELNVNALLLGDSALYLCASSLVGGPQETQYFGPGTRLLVL.

The chain uses TRBV7-2 and TRBJ1-5; the D is unclear. The V and J ends lost 3 bases and 0 bases respectively, with 9 bases between them. The CDR3 covers 15 residues. CDR1 and CDR2 (germline): SGHTA, FQGNSA. The CDR3 loop is CASSLNSHSNQPQHF. The DNA of the CDR3 is TGTGCCAGCAGCTTGAACAGCCATAGCAATCAGCCCCAGCATTTT.